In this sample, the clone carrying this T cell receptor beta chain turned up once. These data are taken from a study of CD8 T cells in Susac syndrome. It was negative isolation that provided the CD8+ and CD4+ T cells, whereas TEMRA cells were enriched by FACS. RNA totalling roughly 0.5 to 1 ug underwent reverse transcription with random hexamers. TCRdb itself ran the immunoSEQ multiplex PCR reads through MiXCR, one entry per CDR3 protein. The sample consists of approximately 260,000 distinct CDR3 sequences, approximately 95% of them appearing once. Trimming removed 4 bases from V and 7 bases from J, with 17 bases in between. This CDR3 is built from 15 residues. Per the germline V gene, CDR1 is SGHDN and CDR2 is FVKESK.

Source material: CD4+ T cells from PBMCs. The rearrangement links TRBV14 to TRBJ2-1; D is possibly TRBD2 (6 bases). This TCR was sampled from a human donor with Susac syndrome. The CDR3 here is CASSLGGTLMNEQFF. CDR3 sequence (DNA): TGTGCCAGCAGCCTCGGAGGGACTTTGATGAATGAGCAGTTCTTC.